The entry that follows covers one T cell receptor (beta chain) sequence. With V trimmed by 1 base and J by 3 bases, 8 bases remained unmatched. The CDR3 contains 17 residues. Looked up from germline, CDR1 is SEHNR and CDR2 is FQNEAQ (reference sequence). These data originate in a study of T cell changes during pregnancy in multiple sclerosis. The repertoire was sequenced with immunoSEQ multiplex PCR; TCRdb's copy has only in-frame clones and lacks some. This repertoire shows around 63,000 clones, roughly 94% found once; its top ten account for over 1.1%. This TCR came from a female donor with multiple sclerosis, enrolled in a pregnancy study. Specimen: peripheral blood, collected after pregnancy. The chain has TRBV7-9 and TRBJ1-2, with 10 bases matching TRBD1. CDR3 residues: CASSLGWTGGPDYGYTF. In nucleotides, the CDR3 is TGTGCCAGCAGCTTAGGATGGACAGGGGGGCCGGACTATGGCTACACCTTC.